Reported below is one T cell receptor beta chain. The data are from a study of cytomegalovirus exposure and HLA in healthy donors. The PCR used 60 Vbeta and 13 Jbeta primers. The data were produced by immunoSEQ multiplex PCR, yet TCRdb's version contains in-frame clones alone and is incomplete. The sample lists tens of thousands of clones; about four fifths were seen once. The V and J ends lost 6 bases and 1 base, in that order; junction bases with no gene match: 0. This CDR3 is 13 amino acids long. CDR1 and CDR2 from the germline V gene are MNHEY and SVGAGI. The chain recombines TRBV6-5 with TRBJ1-5; 7 bases map to TRBD1. The sample comprised PBMCs. This clonotype was obtained from a female donor in good health and CMV-seronegative. The CDR3 region has the DNA TGTGCCAGCAGGACAGGGAGCAATCAGCCCCAGCATTTT. Translating gives CASRTGSNQPQHF.